This T cell receptor beta chain was found in a study of cytomegalovirus exposure and HLA in healthy donors. Looking at the study overall: Previous work identified roughly 110 million unique TCR beta sequences from about 179 million T cells.

PCR involved 60 Vbeta and 13 Jbeta primers. Repertoires were generated with immunoSEQ multiplex PCR, while TCRdb's copy carries only in-frame clones and drops some. The table includes over 120,000 clones, about 70% detected once. Deletions cut 5 bases from V and 4 bases from J, with 17 bases between. CDR1 and CDR2 from the germline V gene are SEHNR and FQNEAQ (reference sequence). The CDR3 sequence is 16 residues long. The source material was PBMCs. This chain links TRBV7-9 with TRBJ1-4; D perhaps matches TRBD1 (6 bases). The sequence was collected from a woman aged 60-75 years in good health and CMV-seropositive. CDR3 sequence reads: CASSVRGDTYNEKLFF. In nucleotides, the CDR3 is TGTGCCAGCAGCGTACGAGGGGACACTTATAATGAAAAACTGTTTTTT.